This TCR beta chain was captured in a study of T cell responses to AZD1222 COVID-19 vaccine. The assay was immunoSEQ multiplex PCR, and TCRdb's table has in-frame clones only and misses some. This repertoire shows approximately 65,000 clones, approximately 91% found once; its top ten account for less than 9.5%. Germline loops: CDR1 SGHDN, CDR2 FVKESK. This CDR3 is 19 amino acids long. V shed 3 bases and J 8 bases; nucleotides not matched to a gene: 20. This TCR came from an adult in good health. Specimen: peripheral blood, collected on day 0 of AZD1222 vaccination. The rearrangement uses TRBV14 and TRBJ2-1; 9 nucleotides line up with TRBD2. The DNA of the CDR3 is TGTGCCAGCAGCCACCCCAGGCAGGGAGGGGGACTAGCAGCCCATGAGCAGTTCTTC. Protein product: CASSHPRQGGGLAAHEQFF.